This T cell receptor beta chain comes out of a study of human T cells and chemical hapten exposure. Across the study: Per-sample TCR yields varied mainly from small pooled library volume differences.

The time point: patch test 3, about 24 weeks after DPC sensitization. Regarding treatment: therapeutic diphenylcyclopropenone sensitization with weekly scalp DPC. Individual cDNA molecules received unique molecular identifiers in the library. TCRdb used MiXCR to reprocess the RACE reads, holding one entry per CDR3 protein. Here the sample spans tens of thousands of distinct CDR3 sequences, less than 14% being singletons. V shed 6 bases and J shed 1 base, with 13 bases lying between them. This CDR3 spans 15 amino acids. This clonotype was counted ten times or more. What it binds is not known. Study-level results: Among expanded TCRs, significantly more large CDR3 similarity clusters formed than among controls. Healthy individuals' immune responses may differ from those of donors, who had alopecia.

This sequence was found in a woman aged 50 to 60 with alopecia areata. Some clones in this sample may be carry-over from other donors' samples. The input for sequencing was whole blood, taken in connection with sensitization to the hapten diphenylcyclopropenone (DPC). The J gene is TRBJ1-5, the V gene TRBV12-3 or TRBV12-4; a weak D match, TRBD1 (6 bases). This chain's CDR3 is CASSLGGASNQPQHF. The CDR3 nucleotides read TGTGCCAGCAGCCTGGGGGGCGCGAGCAATCAGCCCCAGCATTTT.